The 24 T cell receptor beta chains given below trace back to one sample, sequenced in a study of identical twins. One entry per CDR3 protein, called by TCRdb with MiXCR from the 5' RACE reads. The data contain 300,000 to 400,000 distinct CDR3 sequences, approximately 13% of them singletons. These data are also associated with another study on yellow fever vaccine responses in identical twins.

Sample: CD8+ T cells sorted from blood. The receptors shown here come from a woman aged 18-29 years in good health.

This clonotype turned up a few times. The rearrangement joins TRBV20-1 to TRBJ1-1; 9 bases line up with TRBD1. V was clipped by 2 bases and J by 3 bases; unmatched bases: 13. Germline V gene data show CDR1 as DFQATT and CDR2 as SNEGSKA (reference sequence). The CDR3 is 17 amino acids. DNA of the CDR3: TGCAGTGCTAGAAGCCGGGACAGGGCAAAGAGGTACACTGAAGCTTTCTTT. Translation gives CSARSRDRAKRYTEAFF.

This clonotype was observed a handful of times. The rearrangement uses TRBV12-3 or TRBV12-4 and TRBJ1-1; D not resolved. V was trimmed by 3 bases and J by 6 bases, leaving 11 bases between them. This CDR3 has 13 residues. CDR3 in amino acids: CASSLAGLSEAFF. DNA of the CDR3: TGTGCCAGCAGTTTGGCCGGACTGTCTGAAGCTTTCTTT.

The chain carries TRBV9 and TRBJ2-3; D possibly corresponds to TRBD2 (5 bases). The V gene's germline CDR1 is SGDLS and CDR2 YYNGEE. The ends were cut back, 6 bases at V and 2 bases at J, with 16 bases in the middle. The CDR3 is 15 residues long. CDR3 sequence reads: CASTAGPGLTDTQYF. The CDR3 coding sequence is TGTGCCAGCACCGCGGGCCCCGGCCTCACAGATACGCAGTATTTT.

This clonotype occurred a few times. The rearrangement joins TRBV12-3 or TRBV12-4 to TRBJ1-5, with a weak D call TRBD1 (5 bases). Trimming left V 7 bases short and J 5 bases short, with 12 bases between. The CDR3 runs 13 residues. CDR3 DNA: TGTGCCAGCAAGGTAGGGGAGTATCAGCCCCAGCATTTT. Translated: CASKVGEYQPQHF.

This clonotype appeared many times. This chain links TRBV27 with TRBJ1-4, with D possibly matching TRBD1 (6 bases). The germline CDR1 and CDR2 sequences are MNHEY and SMNVEV (reference sequence). Trimming pared 2 bases from V and 8 bases from J, leaving 18 bases between. This CDR3 is 16 amino acids long. The CDR3 region has the DNA TGTGCCAGCAGTTTAGGTCTGAGGGGGAATACAGAAAAACTGTTTTTT. Translated: CASSLGLRGNTEKLFF.

V is TRBV7-9 and J is TRBJ1-4; no clear D. The ends were cut back, 1 base at V and 4 bases at J, with 7 bases in the middle. The CDR3 covers 14 residues. The germline gives CDR1 SEHNR, CDR2 FQNEAQ (reference sequence). In DNA, the CDR3 is TGTGCCAGCAGCTTAGTGGGTGGTAATGAAAAACTGTTTTTT. Protein product: CASSLVGGNEKLFF.

This clonotype was seen ten or more times. The rearrangement joins TRBV19 to TRBJ2-5; D uncertain. Germline-derived CDR1 and CDR2 are LNHDA and SQIVND (reference sequence). The CDR3 has 13 amino acids. V lost 3 bases, J lost 5 bases, and 10 bases lay in between. The CDR3 DNA sequence: TGTGCCAGTAGTATTTTCCTGGGGGAGACCCAGTACTTC. It codes for CASSIFLGETQYF.

This clonotype has only a few counts. The chain employs TRBV12-3 or TRBV12-4 and TRBJ1-2, with unresolved D. V gave up 7 bases and J gave up 4 bases, with 13 bases separating them. This CDR3 has 13 residues. The CDR3 nucleotides read TGTGCCAGCACCCTGGAGGTCTCCTATGGCTACACCTTC. Translating it yields CASTLEVSYGYTF.

The table lists this clonotype with a few counts. The V and J genes are TRBV12-3 or TRBV12-4 and TRBJ1-4; possibly TRBD1 for D (5 bases). This CDR3 region has 10 residues. Trimming pared 8 bases from V and 8 bases from J, leaving 6 bases between. The CDR3 reads CASGGEKLFF. The DNA for the CDR3 is TGTGCCAGCGGGGGGGAAAAACTGTTTTTT.

The chain couples TRBV20-1 to TRBJ2-7; a weak D match, TRBD1 (6 bases). The CDR3 has 15 residues. Germline CDR1 and CDR2: DFQATT and SNEGSKA (reference sequence). CDR3 protein: CSASRTVTFSYEQYF. The CDR3 nucleotides read TGCAGCGCGTCCCGGACAGTTACCTTTTCCTACGAGCAGTACTTC.

This clonotype has only a few counts. V is TRBV7-9 and J is TRBJ2-2; TRBD2 matches 7 bases. Trimming took 4 bases from V and 7 from J; bases not matched to a gene: 12. From germline, CDR1 is SEHNR and CDR2 FQNEAQ (reference sequence). The CDR3 is 16 residues long. CDR3 amino acids: CASSSPTSYGVGELFF. The CDR3 nucleotides are TGTGCCAGCAGCTCCCCGACTAGCTACGGAGTCGGGGAGCTGTTTTTT. Variable domain in full (rest from reference TRBV7-9 and TRBJ2-2): DTGVSQNPRHKITKRGQNVTFRCDPISEHNRLYWYRQTLGQGPEFLTYFQNEAQLEKSRLLSDRFSAERPKGSFSTLEIQRTEQGDSAMYLCASSSPTSYGVGELFFGEGSRLTVL.

This clonotype was counted at least ten times. V usage is TRBV5-1 and J usage is TRBJ1-4; D gene ambiguous. V was trimmed by 4 bases and J by 11 bases, leaving 9 bases between them. This CDR3 comprises 11 residues. The germline CDR1 and CDR2 sequences are SGHRS and YFSETQ. CDR3: CASSPGKKLFF. DNA of the CDR3: TGCGCCAGCAGCCCTGGGAAGAAACTGTTTTTT.

In this sample, this clonotype turned up a few times. V and J are TRBV10-3 and TRBJ2-3; D gene uncertain. CDR3 length: 11 amino acids. Trimming cost V 7 bases and J 4 bases, with 6 bases left between them. Germline V gene lookup returns CDR1 ENHRY and CDR2 SYGVKD. The CDR3 DNA is TGTGCCATCATGGTGGCAGATACGCAGTATTTT. It is translated as CAIMVADTQYF.

In this sample, this clonotype turned up many times. The chain is built from TRBV12-3 or TRBV12-4 and TRBJ2-5; D not certain. V lost 6 bases to trimming and J lost 1 base, with 9 bases between them. The CDR3 covers 13 residues. CDR3 in amino acids: CASSNAGQETQYF. Written as DNA, the CDR3 is TGTGCCAGCAGCAACGCCGGCCAAGAGACCCAGTACTTC.

The chain uses TRBV28 and TRBJ2-7; D remains ambiguous. CDR3 length: 15 amino acids. Trimming took 2 bases from V and 4 from J, leaving 15 bases between them. The V gene's germline CDR1 is MDHEN and CDR2 SYDVKM. CDR3 amino acids: CASSLGSDLGYEQYF. The CDR3 region has the DNA TGTGCCAGCAGTTTAGGTTCAGACCTCGGGTACGAGCAGTACTTC.

There are a few counts of this clonotype. This chain joins TRBV19 and TRBJ2-3, with D possibly TRBD1 on 6 matching bases. Trimming removed 7 bases from V and 4 bases from J, with 18 bases in between. The CDR3 contains 15 residues. Germline V gives CDR1 LNHDA, CDR2 SQIVND (reference sequence). The CDR3: CASTGGRGAADTQYF. In DNA, the CDR3 is TGTGCCAGTACCGGAGGCAGGGGTGCGGCAGATACGCAGTATTTT.

In its sample, this clonotype was seen a few times. CDR3 DNA sequence: TGTGCCAGCAGCCAAGATACTTATAGTGGTGAAGCTTTCTTT. Translating it yields CASSQDTYSGEAFF. V and J are TRBV3-1 and TRBJ1-1; unclear D gene. CDR1 and CDR2 (germline): LGHDT, YNNKEL (reference sequence). CDR3 length equals 14 residues. With 0 bases removed from V and 7 bases from J, the gap between germline ends came to 12 bases.

This chain uses TRBV2 with TRBJ2-1; D is undetermined. The V end was cut by 3 bases, the J end by 9 bases, with 9 bases between. Germline CDR1 SNHLY, CDR2 FYNNEI. CDR3 length: 12 amino acids. CDR3 protein: CASSESVGEQFF. CDR3 in DNA: TGTGCCAGCAGTGAGTCGGTAGGTGAGCAGTTCTTC.

This clonotype was found a few times. This rearrangement joins TRBV7-6 to TRBJ2-1, with TRBD1 identical over 8 bases. J lost 5 bases, V lost 1 base, and 10 bases had no gene match. Germline V gene lookup returns CDR1 SGHVS and CDR2 FNYEAQ. The CDR3 is 17 residues long. The CDR3 protein is CASSLVSGTGVNNEQFF. CDR3 sequence (DNA): TGTGCCAGCAGCTTAGTAAGTGGGACAGGAGTAAACAATGAGCAGTTCTTC.

This clonotype has more than one count but fewer than ten. The CDR3 loop is CASSLGGGRENEQFF. CDR3 sequence (DNA): TGTGCCAGCAGTTTGGGGGGCGGGCGGGAGAATGAGCAGTTCTTC. J is TRBJ2-1 and V is TRBV12-3 or TRBV12-4; D possibly corresponds to TRBD2 (7 bases). The CDR3 spans 15 residues. V was trimmed by 3 bases and J by 7 bases, leaving 16 bases between them.

The sample holds a few counts of this clonotype. The chain links TRBV12-3 or TRBV12-4 to TRBJ2-1; 8 bases are shared with TRBD1. V was clipped by 3 bases and J by 3 bases; unmatched bases: 7. The CDR3 is made up of 16 amino acids. As DNA, the CDR3 is TGTGCCAGCAGTTTTTCGTTCGGGACAGGCTACAATGAGCAGTTCTTC. It translates to CASSFSFGTGYNEQFF.

This sequence joins TRBV7-2 and TRBJ2-7; 11 bases are shared with TRBD2. Trimming at V came to 0 bases and at J to 3 bases, leaving 19 bases not matched to a gene. CDR1 and CDR2 (germline): SGHTA, FQGNSA. The CDR3 totals 21 residues. The CDR3 reads CASSLAQVAGGQWEWNYEQYF. CDR3 coding DNA: TGTGCCAGCAGCTTAGCGCAGGTAGCGGGAGGGCAGTGGGAATGGAACTACGAGCAGTACTTC.

This clonotype was picked up a small number of times. The rearrangement uses TRBV28 and TRBJ2-1; a possible D gene is TRBD1 (6 bases). This CDR3 comprises 11 residues. V dropped 11 bases and J dropped 7 bases, with 12 bases sitting between them. Germline V gene lookup returns CDR1 MDHEN and CDR2 SYDVKM. The CDR3 DNA is TGTGCCGGCGAAAGGGGGAATGAGCAGTTCTTC. Translated: CAGERGNEQFF.

This clonotype has just a few counts. The V call is TRBV6-1, the J call TRBJ2-5; 9 positions match TRBD1. Per germline, CDR1 MNHNS and CDR2 SASEGT. V dropped 4 bases and J dropped 3; count of bases not matched to a gene: 15. CDR3 length equals 18 residues. The CDR3 reads CASSGPTPEQGAEETQYF. The CDR3 DNA follows: TGTGCCAGCAGTGGCCCCACACCGGAACAGGGGGCTGAAGAGACCCAGTACTTC.